The 29 T cell receptor beta chains in this list originate from one sample, sequenced in a study of T cells expressing NK-cell markers. TCRdb reprocessed the 5' RACE reads and reports one entry per CDR3 protein, with no DNA. The table lists about 460,000 distinct CDR3 sequences. The material sequenced was blood T cells: a sorted CD56 or NKG2C T cell subset, CD4+ or CD8+ T cells, or bulk PBMC T cells (not recorded which). The source of these receptors is a woman aged 50 to 60 in good health.

The rearrangement joins TRBV4-1 to TRBJ1-1. The CDR3 has 15 amino acids. Germline CDR1 reads MGHRA; CDR2 reads YSYEKL. The CDR3 loop is CASSSRVAVDTEAFF.

V is TRBV6-5 and J is TRBJ2-3; TCRdb designates TRBD2, a call that cannot be tested without DNA. This CDR3 comprises 16 residues. The germline V gene has CDR1 MNHEY and CDR2 SVGAGI. This CDR3 is CASSYTPGLAGDTQYF.

The chain employs TRBV29-1 and TRBJ2-1. CDR3 size: 14 residues. Germline assignment: CDR1 SQVTM and CDR2 ANQGSEA. The CDR3 protein is CSARLQSSYNEQFF.

The V gene is TRBV7-8, the J gene TRBJ2-3. The germline V gene encodes CDR1 SGHVS and CDR2 FQNEAQ. CDR3 size: 15 residues. Here the CDR3 reads CASSHQDESTDTQYF. Full variable domain (missing parts from reference TRBV7-8 and TRBJ2-3): GAGVSQSPRYKVAKRGQDVALRCDPISGHVSLFWYQQALGQGPEFLTYFQNEAQLDKSGLPSDRFFAERPEGSVSTLKIQRTQQEDSAVYLCASSHQDESTDTQYFGPGTRLTVL.

The J gene is TRBJ2-1, the V gene TRBV12-3 or TRBV12-4; checking the TCRdb D call of TRBD1 is not possible without DNA. The CDR3 sequence is 12 residues long. The CDR3 region is CASSSLGQIWFF.

V gene TRBV12-3 or TRBV12-4 combines with J gene TRBJ2-1; as DNA is missing, the TRBD1 call by TCRdb cannot be tested. The CDR3 extends over 12 amino acids. The CDR3 here is CASKTTGTEQFF.

The rearrangement uses TRBV6-5 and TRBJ2-7; TCRdb calls TRBD2, which cannot be checked without DNA. Germline CDR1 reads MNHEY; CDR2 reads SVGAGI. This CDR3 contains 15 residues. Here the CDR3 reads CASSYSVGGQYEQYF.

The chain employs TRBV20-1 and TRBJ2-5; TCRdb's D call, TRBD1, is unchecked because there is no DNA. Germline CDR1 DFQATT, CDR2 SNEGSKA (reference sequence). The CDR3 runs to 16 residues. CDR3 residues: CSARGSAGQAQETQYF.

This rearrangement joins TRBV5-1 to TRBJ2-2; without DNA, the TCRdb call of TRBD1 cannot be checked. CDR1 is SGHRS, CDR2 YFSETQ, per germline. The CDR3 totals 16 residues. CDR3 in amino acids: CASSFPQGGFTGELFF.

V is TRBV24-1 and J is TRBJ2-1; TCRdb's D call, TRBD1, is unchecked because there is no DNA. The germline CDR1 and CDR2 sequences are KGHDR and SFDVKD. The CDR3 length is 15 residues. The chain's CDR3 is CATSDPADRGYEQFF.

V and J are TRBV25-1 and TRBJ2-7; absent DNA, TCRdb's TRBD1 call cannot be checked. Germline V CDR1 and CDR2: MGHDK, SYGVNS. The CDR3 has 14 residues. The CDR3 loop reads CASSDRGHYYEQYF.

The V and J genes are TRBV28 and TRBJ2-1; TCRdb reports TRBD2, a call that lacks DNA to check it against. The CDR3 has 12 residues. CDR1 is MDHEN, CDR2 SYDVKM, per germline. The CDR3 here is CASSTGPSGQFF.

The chain couples TRBV3-1 to TRBJ1-4; TCRdb proposes TRBD1, but this gene call is untestable without DNA. In germline, CDR1 is LGHDT, CDR2 YNNKEL (reference sequence). CDR3 size: 17 residues. The CDR3 protein is CASSQETGGSTNEKLFF.

J is TRBJ2-3 and V is TRBV12-3 or TRBV12-4. This CDR3 is 12 amino acids long. CDR3 residues: CASSWGPGTQYF.

This chain uses TRBV3-1 with TRBJ2-1; with no DNA, the TCRdb D assignment of TRBD2 cannot be verified. CDR3 length equals 16 residues. Germline assignment: CDR1 LGHDT and CDR2 YNNKEL (reference sequence). The CDR3 protein is CASSQDPSGSYNEQFF.

The chain combines TRBV20-1 with TRBJ1-5. The CDR3 runs 12 residues. From germline, CDR1 is DFQATT and CDR2 SNEGSKA (reference sequence). The chain's CDR3 is CSAKSGVQPQHF.

The CDR3 region is CASSLLAGLEVVAGELFF. The V gene is TRBV27, the J gene TRBJ2-2; as DNA is missing, the TRBD2 call by TCRdb cannot be tested. Germline-derived CDR1 and CDR2 are MNHEY and SMNVEV (reference sequence). CDR3 length equals 18 residues.

The chain carries TRBV25-1 and TRBJ1-3; absent DNA, TCRdb's TRBD1 call cannot be checked. The CDR3 has 15 amino acids. Per germline, CDR1 MGHDK and CDR2 SYGVNS. The chain's CDR3 is CASSRPTGAGNTIYF.

This rearrangement joins TRBV6-5 to TRBJ2-3; TCRdb outputs TRBD2, but without DNA this stays unchecked. CDR3 size: 15 residues. Germline V gene lookup returns CDR1 MNHEY and CDR2 SVGAGI. The CDR3 region is CASSAGPGFTDTQYF.

V and J are TRBV6-6 and TRBJ2-4. Germline V gene data show CDR1 as MNHNY and CDR2 as SVGAGI (reference sequence). The CDR3 is 15 amino acids. CDR3 sequence reads: CASSYSRGTKNIQYF.

This rearrangement joins TRBV6-5 to TRBJ1-1. The CDR3 consists of 14 residues. Germline V lookup: CDR1 MNHEY, CDR2 SVGAGI. The CDR3 sequence: CASSYGGVGTEAFF.

The chain recombines TRBV12-5 with TRBJ2-7; there is no DNA to check the TCRdb D call of TRBD1. The CDR3 sequence is 15 residues long. The germline V gene encodes CDR1 LGHNT and CDR2 FRNRAP. CDR3 amino acids: CASGSSSDRFYEQYF.

This sequence joins TRBV4-1 and TRBJ2-5; absent DNA, TCRdb's TRBD2 call cannot be checked. Looked up from germline, CDR1 is MGHRA and CDR2 is YSYEKL. CDR3 size: 17 residues. CDR3 amino acids: CASSQETPGLGGETQYF.

This chain links TRBV20-1 with TRBJ1-2; TCRdb indicates TRBD1, and absent DNA this call remains unverified. CDR1 DFQATT and CDR2 SNEGSKA come from the germline V gene (reference sequence). The CDR3 runs to 12 residues. CDR3 residues: CSALGTGDGYTF.

The rearrangement links TRBV7-9 to TRBJ2-2; absent DNA, TCRdb's TRBD2 call cannot be checked. The V gene's germline CDR1 is SEHNR and CDR2 FQNEAQ (reference sequence). The CDR3 runs to 16 residues. CDR3 residues: CASSLRSGRAGGELFF.

The gene calls are TRBV21-1 and TRBJ2-5. TRBV21-1 is deemed a pseudogene. CDR3 length equals 15 residues. CDR3 residues: CASSFRTDSGETQYF.

This chain uses TRBV3-1 with TRBJ2-3; there is no DNA to check the TCRdb D call of TRBD2. The CDR3 runs 16 residues. Germline V CDR1 and CDR2: LGHDT, YNNKEL (reference sequence). CDR3 amino acids: CASSQPGLADRGTQYF.

The chain joins TRBV29-1 to TRBJ2-1. The CDR3 consists of 13 residues. Germline CDR1 and CDR2: SQVTM and ANQGSEA. The CDR3 here is CSVRGDPYNEQFF.

The V gene is TRBV9, the J gene TRBJ2-7. The germline V gene encodes CDR1 SGDLS and CDR2 YYNGEE. The CDR3 runs 13 residues. This CDR3 reads CASSVEEDHEQYF.